The clone carrying this TCR beta chain was found once. The sample belongs to a study of blood T cell repertoires in COVID-19. Sequencing used immunoSEQ multiplex PCR; TCRdb keeps in-frame clones, though not all of them. The repertoire holds around 60,000 clones, with 74% as singletons. Germline V gene sequence: CDR1 GTSNPN, CDR2 SVGIG (reference sequence). The CDR3 is made up of 14 amino acids. Trimming shortened V by 3 bases and J by 4 bases, and 15 bases separated the two germline ends. The gene calls are TRBV30 and TRBJ1-2; D is unclear. The sequence was obtained from an elderly woman with acute or convalescent COVID-19. The sequenced material came from peripheral blood. Here the CDR3 DNA reads TGTGCCTGGAGCCCCCGGAGAGGGAGCTATGGCTACACCTTC. This sequence encodes CAWSPRRGSYGYTF.